What follows are 5 T cell receptor beta chains derived from one specimen sequenced in a study of OX40 agonist ivuxolimab in advanced cancers. Data came from immunoSEQ multiplex PCR; TCRdb stores just in-frame clones and leaves some out. The sample shows tens of thousands of clones, 89% of them seen only once. The sample here was CD4+ or CD8+ T cells sorted from blood, taken in a trial of the OX40 agonist ivuxolimab. All receptors derive from an adult with an advanced solid tumor such as melanoma, head and neck, liver or kidney cancer.

The chain links TRBV19 to TRBJ2-5, with D perhaps given as TRBD1 or TRBD2 (5 bases each). Germline CDR1 and CDR2: LNHDA and SQIVND (reference sequence). Trimming removed 3 bases at V and 5 bases at J, with 16 bases between. This CDR3 has 15 amino acids. As DNA, the CDR3 is TGTGCCAGTAGTATGAGGGCCAGGGAATTGGAGACCCAGTACTTC. Amino acids: CASSMRARELETQYF. Based on the CDR3 plus reference TRBV19 and TRBJ2-5, the full variable domain is DGGITQSPKYLFRKEGQNVTLSCEQNLNHDAMYWYRQDPGQGLRLIYYSQIVNDFQKGDIAEGYSVSREKKESFPLTVTSAQKNPTAFYLCASSMRARELETQYFGPGTRLLVL.

The J gene is TRBJ2-7, the V gene TRBV6-1, with D uncertain. Germline V gene sequence: CDR1 MNHNS, CDR2 SASEGT. The V end lost 4 bases, the J end lost 3 bases, and 13 bases lay between the germline ends. The CDR3 loop spans 14 amino acids. CDR3 protein: CASSVTANDYEQYF. In nucleotides, the CDR3 is TGTGCCAGCAGTGTAACAGCGAATGACTACGAGCAGTACTTC.

The V call is TRBV18, the J call TRBJ2-7, with 8 bases matching TRBD2. This CDR3 comprises 14 residues. The ends lost 6 bases at V and 2 bases at J; junction bases unmatched: 6. The germline V gene encodes CDR1 KGHSH and CDR2 LQKENI. For the CDR3, the DNA is TGTGCCAGCTCTCCAACTAGCGGACCCTACGAGCAGTACTTC. This sequence encodes CASSPTSGPYEQYF.

The rearrangement joins TRBV9 to TRBJ2-2; possibly TRBD1 or TRBD2 for D (5 bases each). The CDR3 sequence is 21 residues long. Germline values: CDR1 SGDLS, CDR2 YYNGEE. V shed 0 bases and J shed 4 bases, with 28 bases lying between them. CDR3 region: CASSVASTGPDHPRGTGELFF. The CDR3 coding sequence is TGTGCCAGCAGCGTAGCTTCCACGGGACCTGACCACCCCCGAGGCACCGGGGAGCTGTTTTTT.

This clone appeared a single time. This rearrangement joins TRBV28 to TRBJ2-7; 10 bases agree with TRBD1. The CDR3 spans 14 residues. Trimming at V came to 8 bases and at J to 7 bases, leaving 11 bases not matched to a gene. The germline V gene encodes CDR1 MDHEN and CDR2 SYDVKM. Written as DNA, the CDR3 is TGTGCCAGCCTCACACGACAGGGGGCACGGGAGCAGTACTTC. It specifies CASLTRQGAREQYF.